Listed here are 15 T cell receptor beta chains from one sample, sequenced in a study of T-cell reconstitution after alpha-beta-depleted transplantation in children. A TCRbeta library incorporating unique molecular identifiers was prepared. One entry per CDR3 protein, called by TCRdb with MiXCR from the PCR reads. The sample contains 98,000 or so distinct CDR3 sequences, about a quarter of which appear only once. This material consisted of PBMCs, taken before TCRalphabeta/CD19-depleted stem cell transplant. The receptors were gathered from a boy between 2 and 10 years old with acute lymphoblastic leukemia, due to receive a stem cell transplant.

This clonotype was seen only once. The rearrangement links TRBV6-1 to TRBJ1-4; 12 bases are a match to TRBD1. J lost 8 bases, V lost 6 bases, and 13 bases had no gene match. The CDR3 runs to 17 residues. CDR1 MNHNS and CDR2 SASEGT come from the germline V gene. The CDR3 nucleotides read TGTGCCAGCAGCCGACCGGGACAGGGGGCGCGTGGCGAAAAACTGTTTTTT. Its translation is CASSRPGQGARGEKLFF.

Remarks on this clonotype: A read error may account for a junction end that differs from germline. The V gene is TRBV20-1, the J gene TRBJ2-1, with 13 nucleotides matching TRBD2. Germline loops: CDR1 DFQATT, CDR2 SNEGSKA (reference sequence). The CDR3 is 13 amino acids. The CDR3 loop reads CSASSGLAGASLF. The CDR3 bases are TGCAGTGCTAGTTCCGGACTAGCGGGAGCTTCTCTCTTC.

This clonotype appeared many times. This chain links TRBV2 with TRBJ2-2, with D tentatively TRBD2 (6 bases). The V gene's germline CDR1 is SNHLY and CDR2 FYNNEI. Deletions cut 4 bases from V and 0 bases from J, with 12 bases between. There are 16 residues in the CDR3. Written as DNA, the CDR3 is TGTGCCAGCAGTGTGGAGGGAATCGCGAACACCGGGGAGCTGTTTTTT. This encodes CASSVEGIANTGELFF.

The chain combines TRBV12-3 or TRBV12-4 with TRBJ2-2; 7 bases agree with TRBD2. V lost 6 bases and J lost 6; bases outside the gene matches: 1. The CDR3 is 12 amino acids. CDR3 nucleotide sequence: TGTGCCAGCAGGGCGGGGGCCGGGGAGCTGTTTTTT. It translates to CASRAGAGELFF.

This clonotype appeared a few times. The chain links TRBV5-6 to TRBJ2-1, with 16 bases matching TRBD2. The J segment lost 0 bases and the V segment lost 6 bases, leaving 9 bases of the junction unmatched. Germline V CDR1 and CDR2: SGHDT, YYEEEE. This CDR3 has 19 amino acids. CDR3 residues: CASTSLGTSGGGSYNEQFF. Written as DNA, the CDR3 is TGTGCCAGCACCTCTTTAGGGACTAGCGGGGGGGGCTCCTACAATGAGCAGTTCTTC.

This clonotype was seen a few times. V and J are TRBV7-9 and TRBJ2-1, with TRBD2 matching over 7 bases. Germline CDR1 SEHNR, CDR2 FQNEAQ (reference sequence). J was trimmed by 7 bases and V by 2 bases; bases with no gene match: 14. The CDR3 sequence is 17 residues long. CDR3 in amino acids: CASSLTPSSGGLNEQFF. The CDR3 DNA sequence: TGTGCCAGCAGCTTAACCCCTTCTAGCGGAGGGTTGAATGAGCAGTTCTTC.

This clonotype was detected a few times. V usage is TRBV7-8 and J usage is TRBJ2-3; TRBD2 aligns across 9 bases. The germline gives CDR1 SGHVS, CDR2 FQNEAQ. The CDR3 loop spans 16 amino acids. V lost 5 bases, J lost 3 bases, and 9 bases stayed unmatched. This CDR3 is CASSGATSGVTDTQYF. The CDR3 DNA follows: TGTGCCAGCAGCGGAGCGACTAGCGGAGTGACAGATACGCAGTATTTT.

The chain has TRBV28 and TRBJ2-7, with 8 bases fitting TRBD1. Trimming at V came to 5 bases and at J to 4 bases, leaving 7 bases not matched to a gene. This CDR3 is 14 amino acids long. The germline V gene has CDR1 MDHEN and CDR2 SYDVKM. CDR3 DNA sequence: TGTGCCAGCAGTCTACAGGGGGTACTGTACGAGCAGTACTTC. Amino acid sequence: CASSLQGVLYEQYF.

J is TRBJ2-5 and V is TRBV20-1; D uncertain. There are 12 residues in the CDR3. Germline V gene lookup returns CDR1 DFQATT and CDR2 SNEGSKA (reference sequence). Trimming left V 2 bases short and J 1 base short, with 5 bases between. The CDR3 nucleotides are TGCAGTGCTAGAATCATCCAAGAGACCCAGTACTTC. This sequence encodes CSARIIQETQYF.

On this clonotype: One junction end does not reproduce the germline sequence, and a read error may be involved. The J gene is TRBJ1-5, the V gene TRBV28; TRBD1 matches at 10 bases. Germline assignment: CDR1 MDHEN and CDR2 SYDVKM. The CDR3 totals 16 residues. CDR3 protein: CASSRTGGLNGQRQHF. CDR3 DNA: TGTGCCAGCAGTAGGACAGGGGGGCTCAACGGTCAGCGCCAGCATTTT.

The table lists this clonotype with a few counts. The V call is TRBV7-8, the J call TRBJ2-1, with D possibly TRBD2 on 6 matching bases. This CDR3 has 19 amino acids. In germline, CDR1 is SGHVS, CDR2 FQNEAQ. V lost 4 bases and J 8 bases, leaving 30 bases between the germline ends. The CDR3 spells CASSSNLDPQRRGLDEQFF. CDR3 in DNA: TGTGCCAGCAGCTCCAATCTGGACCCACAGCGGAGGGGCCTCGATGAGCAGTTCTTC.

The rearrangement links TRBV10-2 to TRBJ2-5; D unresolved. Trimming cost V 2 bases and J 2 bases, with 6 bases left between them. The germline V gene has CDR1 WSHSY and CDR2 SAAADI. The CDR3 is 13 residues long. This CDR3 is CASSERQQETQYF. In DNA, the CDR3 is TGCGCCAGCAGTGAGCGGCAGCAAGAGACCCAGTACTTC.

This clonotype showed up many times. The chain employs TRBV5-6 and TRBJ2-7, with D hard to call. Trimming cost V 0 bases and J 3 bases, with 4 bases left between them. Germline CDR1 reads SGHDT; CDR2 reads YYEEEE. This CDR3 contains 12 residues. Written as DNA, the CDR3 is TGTGCCAGCAGCTTGGGAGTCTACGAGCAGTACTTC. Translating it yields CASSLGVYEQYF.

The chain combines TRBV14 with TRBJ2-7; D is ambiguous. The CDR3 is 12 residues long. V shed 4 bases and J shed 3 bases, with 7 bases lying between them. Germline V gives CDR1 SGHDN, CDR2 FVKESK. CDR3 sequence (DNA): TGTGCCAGCAGCCTCGGTCACTACGAGCAGTACTTC. It encodes CASSLGHYEQYF.

This clonotype was detected only a few times. The J gene is TRBJ2-1, the V gene TRBV24-1, with 11 nucleotides matching TRBD2. The germline V gene has CDR1 KGHDR and CDR2 SFDVKD. The V gene end was trimmed by 1 base and the J gene end by 12 bases; junction bases not matched to a gene: 10. The CDR3 extends over 16 amino acids. CDR3 nucleotides: TGTGCCACCAGTGATTTTAGCGGGAGGGCTCGGATAAGGCAGTTCTTC. Its protein is CATSDFSGRARIRQFF.